A selection of T cell receptor beta chains follows, all from one sample in a study of T cells after posttransplantation cyclophosphamide. Repertoires were generated with immunoSEQ multiplex PCR, while TCRdb's copy carries only in-frame clones and drops some. The sample carries about 50,000 clones, approximately 94% recorded once. The sample was PBMCs. The receptors originated from a woman between 25 and 40 years old in good health and a related stem cell transplant donor. Both conserved end residues are part of each CDR3. Fields, in order: D gene, CDR3 length, V gene, clone size, J gene, CDR3 DNA, CDR3 protein. A D gene is named only where the DNA matches it firmly. Expanded clones get a size class; other rows say once, few or many, or leave the size out.

TRBD2	15	TRBV4-1	once	TRBJ2-7	TGCGCCAGCAGCCAAGATAACGACGGGAGGTACGAGCAGTACTTC	CASSQDNDGRYEQYF
-	16	TRBV27	-	TRBJ1-1	TGTGCCAGCAGTTGGGGACACAGGGTAAGGAACACTGAAGCTTTCTTT	CASSWGHRVRNTEAFF
TRBD1	14	TRBV4-1	-	TRBJ1-1	TGCGCCAGCAGCCTTAATCAGGGGGACACTGAAGCTTTCTTT	CASSLNQGDTEAFF
TRBD1	17	TRBV19	-	TRBJ2-3	TGTGCCAGTAGTATTCGGGGGGGACAGGGGAGCACAGATACGCAGTATTTT	CASSIRGGQGSTDTQYF
-	11	TRBV29-1	once	TRBJ1-1	TGCAGCGTTGAAGTATATTCTGAAGCTTTCTTT	CSVEVYSEAFF
TRBD1	13	TRBV19	-	TRBJ1-1	TGTGCCAGTACCGGACAGGGCCACGTTGAAGCTTTCTTT	CASTGQGHVEAFF
TRBD1	14	TRBV7-2	-	TRBJ1-2	TGTGCCAGCAGCTTACGGGACAGTCGGAGGGGCTACACCTTC	CASSLRDSRRGYTF
-	17	TRBV2	-	TRBJ1-1	TGTGCCAGCACCTCTGGGGGGGCAGGGGACATGAACACTGAAGCTTTCTTT	CASTSGGAGDMNTEAFF
-	14	TRBV7-2	-	TRBJ1-5	TGTGCCAGCAGTCCAACCTATAGCAATCAGCCCCAGCATTTT	CASSPTYSNQPQHF
TRBD1	15	TRBV6-1	-	TRBJ1-5	TGTGCCAGCAGCGAAAGGCGACAGGGAGCTCAGCCCCAGCATTTT	CASSERRQGAQPQHF
TRBD2	17	TRBV5-4	-	TRBJ2-3	TGTGCCAGCAGCGTAACCTCCCCTAGCGGGGGCCTCGATACGCAGTATTTT	CASSVTSPSGGLDTQYF